The 7 T cell receptor beta chains below all came from one sample that was sequenced in a study of cytomegalovirus exposure and HLA in healthy donors. The PCR used 60 Vbeta and 13 Jbeta primers. Assay: immunoSEQ multiplex PCR; the TCRdb copy retains only in-frame clones and omits some. The repertoire includes 60,000 to 70,000 clones, 55% to 75% of them detected once, and approximately 11% sits in the top ten. Sequencing was carried out using PBMCs. These receptor sequences come from a woman in her twenties or thirties in good health and CMV-seronegative.

As for this clone: At one boundary the junction diverges from the germline segment, which might be a read error. The CDR3, as DNA: TGCGCCAGCAGTCAAGGCCCAGGTATTTTTAACACTGAAGCTTTCTTT. Amino acids: CASSQGPGIFNTEAFF. V gene TRBV4-3 combines with J gene TRBJ1-1; D call uncertain. The CDR3 covers 16 residues. Germline V gives CDR1 LGHNA, CDR2 YSLEER.

This clone is a singleton in its sample. The chain combines TRBV27 with TRBJ1-5; possible D gene TRBD1, 5 bases. V dropped 0 bases and J dropped 0 bases, with 9 bases sitting between them. CDR1 MNHEY and CDR2 SMNVEV come from the germline V gene (reference sequence). The CDR3 has 16 residues. CDR3 sequence reads: CASSLSGGYSNQPQHF. The CDR3 DNA sequence: TGTGCCAGCAGTTTATCCGGGGGTTATAGCAATCAGCCCCAGCATTTT.

A word on this clone: The conserved phenylalanine or tryptophan normally closing the CDR3 is absent here, so this likely arose from a read error. The DNA is omitted, as the CDR3 cannot be located on it reliably, and the CDR3 follows TCRdb's listing. The chain combines TRBV11-2 with TRBJ1-2; the table's TRBD1 call for D was not verified on the DNA. CDR1 and CDR2 from the germline V gene are SGHAT and FQNNGV. The length of the CDR3 is 13 amino acids, counting both ends. CDR3: CASSLTGYRGYTV.

In its sample, this clone was seen a few times. This chain joins TRBV6-5 and TRBJ1-3, with D possibly TRBD1 on 5 matching bases. CDR1 is MNHEY and CDR2 is SVGAGI in the germline V gene. V was shortened by 0 bases and J by 4 bases, with 13 bases between the two germline ends. The CDR3 has 16 amino acids. CDR3 protein: CASSYSAGVGGNTIYF. Here the CDR3 DNA reads TGTGCCAGCAGTTACTCGGCGGGGGTAGGGGGAAACACCATATATTTT.

This sequence joins TRBV27 and TRBJ2-6; the D gene is possibly TRBD1 (6 bases). Germline V CDR1 and CDR2: MNHEY, SMNVEV (reference sequence). There are 16 residues in the CDR3. Trimming left V 2 bases short and J 2 bases short, with 10 bases between. CDR3 residues: CASSLANRAGANVLTF. Written as DNA, the CDR3 is TGTGCCAGCAGTTTAGCGAACAGGGCTGGGGCCAACGTCCTGACTTTC.

The chain couples TRBV11-3 to TRBJ2-5; possibly TRBD2 for D (5 bases). This CDR3 is built from 14 residues. Deletions cut 6 bases from V and 7 bases from J, with 18 bases between. The V gene's germline CDR1 is SGHNT and CDR2 YENEEA. As DNA, the CDR3 is TGTGCCAGCAGGAGGAGGCCCTCCGAGGGGACCCAGTACTTC. It specifies CASRRRPSEGTQYF. Full variable domain (missing parts from reference TRBV11-3 and TRBJ2-5): EAGVVQSPRYKIIEKKQPVAFWCNPISGHNTLYWYLQNLGQGPELLIRYENEEAVDDSQLPKDRFSAERLKGVDSTLKIQPAELGDSAVYLCASRRRPSEGTQYFGPGTRLLVL.

This rearrangement joins TRBV4-3 to TRBJ1-3; the D is unclear. With 1 base removed from V and 0 bases from J, the gap between germline ends came to 10 bases. The CDR3 has 16 amino acids. The germline CDR1 and CDR2 sequences are LGHNA and YSLEER. This CDR3 is CASSQGLRDSGNTIYF. CDR3 DNA sequence: TGCGCCAGCAGCCAAGGACTCCGTGACTCTGGAAACACCATATATTTT.